This T cell receptor (beta chain) was sequenced during a study of identifying expanded T cells in peripheral blood. Regarding the study as a whole: Technical replicates showed roughly 1.2 changed clones; about 2 weeks about 16.4; four weeks 19.

Sequencing used immunoSEQ multiplex PCR; TCRdb keeps in-frame clones, though not all of them. The sample has about 100,000 clones; more than 70% are singletons. On this clone itself: Antigen: not known.

Collection occurred without any documented infections or immune events in donors. After removal of 6 bases from V and 4 bases from J, the junction contained 18 bases not matched to a gene. This CDR3 is built from 19 residues. Germline V gene lookup returns CDR1 KGHSH and CDR2 LQKENI. The chain combines TRBV18 with TRBJ2-2, with 9 bases aligning to TRBD2. The sequence was collected from a person aged 18 to 75 in good health. Material: blood. This CDR3 is CASSERSLAGIPPTGELFF. The CDR3 bases are TGTGCCAGCTCTGAGAGATCCCTAGCGGGAATCCCTCCCACCGGGGAGCTGTTTTTT.